A selection of T cell receptor beta chains follows, all from one sample in a study of CD8 T cells in Susac syndrome. A single record per CDR3 protein comes from TCRdb applying MiXCR to the immunoSEQ multiplex PCR reads. This table has 200,000 or so distinct CDR3 sequences, around 95% appearing once. Sequencing was carried out using CD4+ T cells from PBMCs. These receptors originate from a human donor with Susac syndrome. Each CDR3 is given without its conserved first and last residue. Where a row states a size, it is once, few, many or the class of an expanded clone; other rows omit it.

size	V	CDR3
NA	TRBV12-3/TRBV12-4	ASSLLGELF
NA	TRBV7-9	ASSRGVDGYT
NA	TRBV6-6	ASSYTARPGETQY
NA	TRBV29-1	SVEGRLPNTEAF
NA	TRBV10-2	ASRETGSHNEQF
NA	TRBV28	ASSLVPRGFQPQH
NA	TRBV4-3	ASSQEGRGSNEQF
NA	TRBV6-2/TRBV6-3	ASRNPGQGVTGELF
NA	TRBV6-1	ASTDSFGYT
NA	TRBV3-1	ASSQWDTEAF
NA	TRBV10-3	AISESEGGGKGRAETQY
once	TRBV3-1	ASSQAVSSNQPQH
NA	TRBV11-2	ASSLGVSGNTIY
NA	TRBV7-9	ASSSTGGRSYEQY
NA	TRBV5-4	ASIDRDLSGYT
NA	TRBV5-4	ASSPQGGAGTQY
NA	TRBV6-5	ASSYGGPETQY
NA	TRBV29-1	SVEPPGGPDTQY
once	TRBV4-2	ASSRVGGGERDTQY
NA	TRBV7-2	ASKAGTTDTQY
NA	TRBV12-3/TRBV12-4	ASGESYEQY
NA	TRBV20-1	SANRVLAGTDTQY
NA	TRBV4-2	ASSQMTDNYGYT
NA	TRBV20-1	SASGNGQPQH
NA	TRBV23-1	ASRGAWGPTIAYEQY
NA	TRBV13	ASSFDSGTPLPNQPQH
NA	TRBV28	ASILFRSDYEQY
once	TRBV11-2	ASSLVGLAGEQY
NA	TRBV9	ASSVELVDEQF
NA	TRBV3-1	ASSQFEPGNTQY
NA	TRBV25-1	ASSEWGRPQAF
NA	TRBV20-1	SVKRQGGNDFNQPQH
NA	TRBV24-1	ATSDPSSPRADTQY